This paragraph covers one T cell receptor (beta chain) sequence. Its antigen remains unidentified. CDR3 length: 16 residues. Unmatched junction bases numbered 12, after V lost 4 bases and J lost 6 bases. CDR1 MNHNY and CDR2 SVGAGI come from the germline V gene (reference sequence). This record comes from a study of T-cell memory formation after mild COVID-19. Study-level results: Among CD4+ contracting clones, most were CM and EM, and CD8+ ones EMRA. The authors did not confirm SARS-CoV-2 specificity of second-wave clones peaking day 37. Clones contracting over day 15 to 85 were CD4/CD8 balanced, with later expanders leaning CD4+.

cDNA libraries for TCR alpha and TCR beta, carrying sample barcodes and UMIs, came from 5'RACE with constant-segment primers. TCRdb ran MiXCR on the 5' RACE reads and lists one entry per CDR3 protein. The top ten clones hold around 12% of a sample with under 700,000 distinct CDR3 sequences, about a fifth of them seen once. The sequence was obtained from an adult woman who had mild COVID-19 (a few samples of this study predate the infection). Cell type and time point are not known. Source material: PBMCs or a T cell subset sorted from them (not recorded which). The chain uses TRBV6-6 and TRBJ1-2; 9 bases are a match to TRBD1. CDR3 protein: CASSSPDRGVGNGYTF. DNA for the CDR3: TGTGCCAGCAGTTCACCCGACAGGGGGGTTGGCAATGGCTACACCTTC.